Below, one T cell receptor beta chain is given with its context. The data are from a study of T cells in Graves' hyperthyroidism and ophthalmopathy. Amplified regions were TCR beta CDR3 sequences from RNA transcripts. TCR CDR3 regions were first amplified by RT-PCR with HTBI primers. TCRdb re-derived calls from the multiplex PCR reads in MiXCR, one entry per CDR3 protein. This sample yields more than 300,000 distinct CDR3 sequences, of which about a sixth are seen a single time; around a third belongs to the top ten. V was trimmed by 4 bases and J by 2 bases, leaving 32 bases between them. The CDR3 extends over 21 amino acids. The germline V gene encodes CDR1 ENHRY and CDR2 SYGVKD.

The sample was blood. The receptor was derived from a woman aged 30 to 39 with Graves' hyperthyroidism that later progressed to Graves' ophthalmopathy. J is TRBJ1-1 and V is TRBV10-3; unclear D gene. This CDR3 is CAISGIGREEEGRVLNTEAFF. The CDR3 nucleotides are TGTGCCATCAGTGGAATAGGACGGGAGGAGGAAGGGAGGGTATTAAACACTGAAGCTTTCTTT.